These 10 T cell receptor beta chains share one sample of origin, sequenced in a study of T cell responses to AZD1222 COVID-19 vaccine. TCRdb's table, derived via immunoSEQ multiplex PCR, lists solely in-frame clones and lacks some. The sample consists of some 110,000 clones, roughly 89% of them appearing once. The sample consisted of peripheral blood, taken 28 days after the second AZD1222 dose. The receptors here all came from an adult who received the AZD1222 COVID-19 vaccine.

CDR3 region: CASSPYPPNTIYF. CDR3 nucleotide sequence: TGTGCCAGCAGCCCCTACCCCCCGAACACCATATATTTT. V is TRBV7-2 and J is TRBJ1-3, with unresolved D. CDR3 length: 13 residues. From germline, CDR1 is SGHTA and CDR2 FQGNSA. V lost 5 bases, J lost 7 bases, and 12 bases lay in between.

The chain recombines TRBV5-1 with TRBJ1-3; D possibly corresponds to TRBD1 (6 bases). The CDR3 extends over 17 amino acids. The ends were cut back, 0 bases at V and 0 bases at J, with 13 bases in the middle. The germline CDR1 and CDR2 sequences are SGHRS and YFSETQ. DNA for the CDR3: TGCGCCAGCAGCTTGGTGAGGGCCAGGGGCTCTGGAAACACCATATATTTT. Translation gives CASSLVRARGSGNTIYF. The variable domain in full, with the rest retrieved from reference TRBV5-1 and TRBJ1-3, is KAGVTQTPRYLIKTRGQQVTLSCSPISGHRSVSWYQQTPGQGLQFLFEYFSETQRNKGNFPGRFSGRQFSNSRSEMNVSTLELGDSALYLCASSLVRARGSGNTIYFGEGSWLTVV.

The chain recombines TRBV24-1 with TRBJ2-2, with 8 bases aligning to TRBD1. Trimming cost V 10 bases and J 1 base; bases outside gene matches: 7. The CDR3 covers 15 residues. CDR1 and CDR2 from the germline V gene are KGHDR and SFDVKD. Here the CDR3 reads CATEPGQENTGELFF. The DNA of the CDR3 is TGTGCCACTGAGCCGGGACAGGAGAACACCGGGGAGCTGTTTTTT.

This chain joins TRBV7-9 and TRBJ2-2; tentatively, D is TRBD1 (6 bases). V lost 4 bases to trimming and J lost 5 bases, with 17 bases between them. This CDR3 has 16 residues. Germline-derived CDR1 and CDR2 are SEHNR and FQNEAQ (reference sequence). The CDR3: CASSSTGNFETGELFF. The CDR3 region has the DNA TGTGCCAGCAGCTCCACAGGGAATTTTGAGACCGGGGAGCTGTTTTTT.

This chain joins TRBV19 and TRBJ2-1, with 11 positions matching TRBD2. Trimming at V came to 8 bases and at J to 3 bases, leaving 3 bases not matched to a gene. This CDR3 contains 14 residues. The V gene's germline CDR1 is LNHDA and CDR2 SQIVND (reference sequence). The CDR3 is CASGLAGGYNEQFF. As DNA, the CDR3 is TGTGCCAGTGGGCTAGCGGGAGGCTACAATGAGCAGTTCTTC. The whole variable domain, remainder taken from reference TRBV19 and TRBJ2-1, is DGGITQSPKYLFRKEGQNVTLSCEQNLNHDAMYWYRQDPGQGLRLIYYSQIVNDFQKGDIAEGYSVSREKKESFPLTVTSAQKNPTAFYLCASGLAGGYNEQFFGPGTRLTVL.

The chain is built from TRBV29-1 and TRBJ2-3, with 13 bases lining up with TRBD2. V dropped 6 bases and J dropped 2; count of bases not matched to a gene: 5. The CDR3 totals 15 residues. Germline V gives CDR1 SQVTM, CDR2 ANQGSEA. The chain's CDR3 is CSVVGLAGPTDTQYF. The DNA of the CDR3 is TGCAGCGTCGTGGGACTAGCGGGACCCACAGATACGCAGTATTTT.

Remarks on this clone: The germline gene is not matched at one end of the junction; a read error may be the cause. V gene TRBV12-3 or TRBV12-4 combines with J gene TRBJ2-7; unclear D gene. CDR3 length: 11 residues. CDR3 sequence: CASSFGVVSDF. CDR3 in DNA: TGTGCCAGCAGTTTTGGGGTGGTCAGCGACTTC.

This chain joins TRBV30 and TRBJ1-1; 7 bases align to TRBD1. The CDR3 covers 16 residues. Looked up from germline, CDR1 is GTSNPN and CDR2 is SVGIG (reference sequence). V lost 7 bases, J lost 1 base, and 15 bases stayed unmatched. The CDR3: CASVYKDRATNTEAFF. CDR3 in DNA: TGTGCCTCCGTATACAAAGACAGGGCCACGAACACTGAAGCTTTCTTT.

This chain connects TRBV11-3 to TRBJ2-5; D is unresolved. V dropped 0 bases and J dropped 1 base, with 6 bases sitting between them. Germline-derived CDR1 and CDR2 are SGHNT and YENEEA. The length of the CDR3 is 14 residues. CDR3 nucleotides: TGTGCCAGCAGCTTAGATAGGGTCCAAGAGACCCAGTACTTC. It codes for CASSLDRVQETQYF. Together with reference TRBV11-3 and TRBJ2-5, the CDR3 gives the full variable domain: EAGVVQSPRYKIIEKKQPVAFWCNPISGHNTLYWYLQNLGQGPELLIRYENEEAVDDSQLPKDRFSAERLKGVDSTLKIQPAELGDSAVYLCASSLDRVQETQYFGPGTRLLVL.

The chain joins TRBV11-3 to TRBJ2-5; D ambiguous. The V and J ends lost 4 bases and 0 bases respectively, with 12 bases between them. This CDR3 region has 15 residues. The germline gives CDR1 SGHNT, CDR2 YENEEA. CDR3 amino acids: CASSSREMYQETQYF. CDR3 sequence (DNA): TGTGCCAGCAGCTCCCGTGAGATGTACCAAGAGACCCAGTACTTC. The full variable domain, with the rest looked up from reference TRBV11-3 and TRBJ2-5, is EAGVVQSPRYKIIEKKQPVAFWCNPISGHNTLYWYLQNLGQGPELLIRYENEEAVDDSQLPKDRFSAERLKGVDSTLKIQPAELGDSAVYLCASSSREMYQETQYFGPGTRLLVL.